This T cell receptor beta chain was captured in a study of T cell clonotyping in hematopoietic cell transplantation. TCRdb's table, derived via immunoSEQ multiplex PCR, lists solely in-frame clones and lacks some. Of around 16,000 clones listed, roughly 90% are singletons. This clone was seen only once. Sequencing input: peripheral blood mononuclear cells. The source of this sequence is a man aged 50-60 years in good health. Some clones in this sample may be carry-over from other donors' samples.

CDR3 protein: CAISGPGQPNTGELFF. CDR3 nucleotides: TGTGCCATCAGTGGGCCGGGACAGCCAAACACCGGGGAGCTGTTTTTT. The rearrangement links TRBV10-3 to TRBJ2-2; 7 nucleotides align to TRBD1. The CDR3 length is 16 residues. The germline gives CDR1 ENHRY, CDR2 SYGVKD. The trim removed 4 bases at V and 2 bases at J, leaving 7 bases unmatched.